This T cell receptor beta chain appears in the sequencing data of a study of CD8+ T cells in alopecia areata. The overall study: Patients remained on tofacitinib for 6 to 18 months and then went 6 months without it.

In each case, RNA was isolated and then reverse transcribed into cDNA as the sequencing template. Produced via immunoSEQ multiplex PCR; TCRdb's table is partial and in-frame only. The sample holds about 210,000 clones, 55% to 70% seen once. This clone came up a few times. The treatment was: oral pan-JAK inhibitor, 5-10 mg twice daily. The TCR was taken from a human donor with alopecia areata. The sequencing used CD4+ T cells sorted from blood, collected at week 4, from a patient treated with tofacitinib.

This CDR3 is CASSPNPSLRETQYF. The CDR3 DNA follows: TGTGCCAGCAGCCCCAACCCCTCACTGCGGGAGACCCAGTACTTC. V is TRBV7-2 and J is TRBJ2-5; D remains ambiguous. Germline CDR1 reads SGHTA; CDR2 reads FQGNSA. The V end lost 5 bases, the J end lost 5 bases, and 18 bases lay between the germline ends. CDR3 length: 15 residues.